The rows below give T cell receptor beta chains drawn from one sample of a study of T cells after somatic rescue of genetic block. Here immunoSEQ multiplex PCR was the method, and the copy in TCRdb shows in-frame clones only, minus some. The sample contains some 74,000 clones, approximately 91% of which appear only once. Sequencing was done on a sample of peripheral blood mononuclear cells (PBMCs). The receptors were gathered from a young man. Each CDR3 is given with its conserved first and last residue. Fields, in order: CDR3 DNA, CDR3 protein, clone size, J gene, D gene, V gene. The D gene is left open where the match is weak. A clone size is listed for some rows: how often the clone was seen (once, few, many), or a class if it is expanded.

TGTGCCAGCAGCTTAGTCAGGGGAGGAGAGACCCAGTACTTC CASSLVRGGETQYF - TRBJ2-5 - TRBV11-2
TGTGCCAGCAGCCGAATGGGGGGGCAAGAGACCCAGTACTTC CASSRMGGQETQYF - TRBJ2-5 TRBD2 TRBV2
TGCAGCACTCACGACAGGGTTTTGGACGAGCAGTACTTC CSTHDRVLDEQYF - TRBJ2-7 TRBD1 TRBV29-1
TGTGCCAGTAGTTACTATACGGGCCAAGAGACCCAGTACTTC CASSYYTGQETQYF - TRBJ2-5 - TRBV19
TGTGCCAGCAGCCAAGTTTCGGGATCAACAGGGGCAAACACCATATATTTT CASSQVSGSTGANTIYF - TRBJ1-3 TRBD1 TRBV4-2
TGTGCCACGGACAGGGTTAGCAATCAGCCCCAGCATTTT CATDRVSNQPQHF - TRBJ1-5 TRBD1 TRBV28
TGTGCCAGCAGCCAAGAAGTAGGCGGGGGTTCCTACGAGCAGTACTTC CASSQEVGGGSYEQYF - TRBJ2-7 TRBD2 TRBV4-2
TGTGCCTGGAGTGCTGGGACAGGGGGTATACTGAACACTGAAGCTTTCTTT CAWSAGTGGILNTEAFF - TRBJ1-1 TRBD1 TRBV30
TGTGCCAGCAGTTACTCCGGGGGACGCACTGAAGCTTTCTTT CASSYSGGRTEAFF once TRBJ1-1 - TRBV6-5
TGTGCCAGCAGCTTGCTAGATTGGGGCAATGAGCAGTTCTTC CASSLLDWGNEQFF - TRBJ2-1 - TRBV5-4
TGCGCCAGCAGTTCCATAACCCGCGAATATGGCTACACCTTC CASSSITREYGYTF - TRBJ1-2 - TRBV10-2
TGTGCCTGGAGTGTCGGAACCGCGGGCGAGCAGTACTTC CAWSVGTAGEQYF - TRBJ2-7 - TRBV30
TGTGCCAGCAGCTCTACCCAGGATACGCAGTATTTT CASSSTQDTQYF once TRBJ2-3 - TRBV6-6
TGTGCCAGCAGCCGTACTGGAGGAATCGGGGAGCTGTTTTTT CASSRTGGIGELFF - TRBJ2-2 - TRBV7-9